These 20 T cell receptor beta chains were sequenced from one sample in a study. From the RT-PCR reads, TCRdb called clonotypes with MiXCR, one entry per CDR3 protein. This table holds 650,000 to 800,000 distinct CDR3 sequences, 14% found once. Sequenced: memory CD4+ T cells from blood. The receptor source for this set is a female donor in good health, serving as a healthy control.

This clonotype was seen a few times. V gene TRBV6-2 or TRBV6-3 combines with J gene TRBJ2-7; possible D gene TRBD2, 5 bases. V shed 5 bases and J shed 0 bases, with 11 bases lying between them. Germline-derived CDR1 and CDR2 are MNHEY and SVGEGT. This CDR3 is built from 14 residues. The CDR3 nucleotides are TGTGCCAGCAGTGACTACTATATCTCCTACGAGCAGTACTTC. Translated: CASSDYYISYEQYF.

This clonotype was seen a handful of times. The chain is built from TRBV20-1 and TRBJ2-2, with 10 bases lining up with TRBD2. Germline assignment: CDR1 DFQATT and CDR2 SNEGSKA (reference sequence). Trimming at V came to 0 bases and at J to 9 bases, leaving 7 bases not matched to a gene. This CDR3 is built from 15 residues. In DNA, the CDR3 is TGCAGTGCTAGAGATGGGCCTAGCGGGAGTAGGGAGCTGTTTTTT. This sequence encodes CSARDGPSGSRELFF.

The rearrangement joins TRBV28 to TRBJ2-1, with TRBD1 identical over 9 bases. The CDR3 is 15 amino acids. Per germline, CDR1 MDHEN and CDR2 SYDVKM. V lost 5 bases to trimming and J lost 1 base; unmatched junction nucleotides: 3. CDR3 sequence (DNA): TGTGCCAGCAGTCGGACAGGGGTTTCCTACAATGAGCAGTTCTTC. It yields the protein CASSRTGVSYNEQFF.

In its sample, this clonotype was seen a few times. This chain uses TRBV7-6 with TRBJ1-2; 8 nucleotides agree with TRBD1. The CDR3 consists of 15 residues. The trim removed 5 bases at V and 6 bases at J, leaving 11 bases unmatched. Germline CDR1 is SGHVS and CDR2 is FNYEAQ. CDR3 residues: CASSPTSGTGDGYTF. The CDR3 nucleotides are TGTGCCAGCAGCCCAACTTCCGGGACAGGCGATGGCTACACCTTC.

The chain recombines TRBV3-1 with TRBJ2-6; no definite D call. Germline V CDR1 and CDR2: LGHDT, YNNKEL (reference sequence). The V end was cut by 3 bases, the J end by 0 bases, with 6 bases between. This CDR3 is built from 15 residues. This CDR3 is CASSQLASGANVLTF. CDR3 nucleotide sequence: TGTGCCAGCAGCCAGCTCGCCTCTGGGGCCAACGTCCTGACTTTC. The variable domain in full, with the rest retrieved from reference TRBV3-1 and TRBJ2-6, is DTAVSQTPKYLVTQMGNDKSIKCEQNLGHDTMYWYKQDSKKFLKIMFSYNNKELIINETVPNRFSPKSPDKAHLNLHINSLELGDSAVYFCASSQLASGANVLTFGAGSRLTVL.

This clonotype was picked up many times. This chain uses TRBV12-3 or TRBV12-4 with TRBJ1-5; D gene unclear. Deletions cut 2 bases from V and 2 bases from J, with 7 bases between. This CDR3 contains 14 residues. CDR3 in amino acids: CASSLSAGNQPQHF. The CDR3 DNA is TGTGCCAGCAGTTTAAGTGCAGGCAATCAGCCCCAGCATTTT.

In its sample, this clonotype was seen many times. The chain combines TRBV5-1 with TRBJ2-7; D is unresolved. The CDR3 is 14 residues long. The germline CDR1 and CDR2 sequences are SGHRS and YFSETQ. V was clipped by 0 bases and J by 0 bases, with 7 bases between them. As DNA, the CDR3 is TGCGCCAGCAGCTTGGACAGTACCTCCTACGAGCAGTACTTC. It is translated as CASSLDSTSYEQYF.

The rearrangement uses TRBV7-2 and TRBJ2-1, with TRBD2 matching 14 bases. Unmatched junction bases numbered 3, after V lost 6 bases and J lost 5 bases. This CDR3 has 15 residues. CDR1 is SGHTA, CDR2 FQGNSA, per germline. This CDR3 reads CASSLTSGRDNEQFF. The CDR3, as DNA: TGTGCCAGCAGTCTGACTAGCGGGAGGGACAATGAGCAGTTCTTC.

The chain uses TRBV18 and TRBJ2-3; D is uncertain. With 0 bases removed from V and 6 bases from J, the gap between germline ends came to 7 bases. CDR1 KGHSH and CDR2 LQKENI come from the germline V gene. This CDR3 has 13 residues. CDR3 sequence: CASSPPSSDTQYF. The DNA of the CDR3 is TGTGCCAGCTCACCACCGTCTTCGGATACGCAGTATTTT.

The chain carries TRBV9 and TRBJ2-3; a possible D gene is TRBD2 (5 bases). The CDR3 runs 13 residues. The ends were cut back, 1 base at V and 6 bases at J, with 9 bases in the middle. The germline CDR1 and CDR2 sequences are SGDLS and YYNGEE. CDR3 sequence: CASSVPSSDTQYF. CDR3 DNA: TGTGCCAGCAGCGTACCGTCTAGCGATACGCAGTATTTT.

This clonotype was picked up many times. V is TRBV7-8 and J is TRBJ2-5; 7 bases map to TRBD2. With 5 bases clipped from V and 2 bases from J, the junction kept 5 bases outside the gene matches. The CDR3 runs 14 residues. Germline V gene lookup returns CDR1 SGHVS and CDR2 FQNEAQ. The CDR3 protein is CASSLGLEQETQYF. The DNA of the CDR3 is TGTGCCAGCAGCCTCGGACTAGAGCAAGAGACCCAGTACTTC.

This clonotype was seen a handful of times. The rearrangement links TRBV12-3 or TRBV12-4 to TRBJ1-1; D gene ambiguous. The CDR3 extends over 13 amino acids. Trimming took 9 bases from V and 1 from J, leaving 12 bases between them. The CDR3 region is CASGLWENTEAFF. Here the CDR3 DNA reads TGTGCCAGTGGGCTGTGGGAGAACACTGAAGCTTTCTTT.

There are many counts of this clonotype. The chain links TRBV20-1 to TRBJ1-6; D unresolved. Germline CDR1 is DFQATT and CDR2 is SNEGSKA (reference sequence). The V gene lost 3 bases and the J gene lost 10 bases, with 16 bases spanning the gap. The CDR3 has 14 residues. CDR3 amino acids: CSASIPSGPSPLHF. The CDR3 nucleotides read TGCAGTGCTAGTATTCCGTCAGGCCCATCACCCCTCCACTTT.

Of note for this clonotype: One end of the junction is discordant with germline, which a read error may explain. The CDR3 here is CASSVGSTDSNEQYF. CDR3 DNA sequence: TGTGCCAGCAGCGTGGGGTCGACAGACTCCAACGAGCAGTACTTC. The chain employs TRBV9 and TRBJ2-7; D is perhaps TRBD1 (5 bases). The length of the CDR3 is 15 residues. Germline CDR1 is SGDLS and CDR2 is YYNGEE.

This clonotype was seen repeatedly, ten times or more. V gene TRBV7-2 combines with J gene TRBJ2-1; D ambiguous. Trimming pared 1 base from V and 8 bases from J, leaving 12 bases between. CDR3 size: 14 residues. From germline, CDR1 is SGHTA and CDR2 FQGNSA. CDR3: CASSLEVRLHEQFF. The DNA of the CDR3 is TGTGCCAGCAGCTTAGAAGTACGGCTCCATGAGCAGTTCTTC. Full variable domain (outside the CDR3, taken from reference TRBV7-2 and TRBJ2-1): GAGVSQSPSNKVTEKGKDVELRCDPISGHTALYWYRQSLGQGLEFLIYFQGNSAPDKSGLPSDRFSAERTGGSVSTLTIQRTQQEDSAVYLCASSLEVRLHEQFFGPGTRLTVL.

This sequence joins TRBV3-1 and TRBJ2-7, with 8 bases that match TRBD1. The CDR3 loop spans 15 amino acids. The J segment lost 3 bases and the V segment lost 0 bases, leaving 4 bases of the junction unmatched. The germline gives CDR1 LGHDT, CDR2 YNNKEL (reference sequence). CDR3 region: CASSQDRGPLYEQYF. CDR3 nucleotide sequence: TGTGCCAGCAGCCAAGACAGGGGGCCGCTCTACGAGCAGTACTTC.

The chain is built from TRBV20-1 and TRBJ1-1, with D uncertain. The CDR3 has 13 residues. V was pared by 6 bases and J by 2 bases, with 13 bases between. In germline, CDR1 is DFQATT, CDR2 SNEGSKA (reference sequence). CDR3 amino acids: CSAQKRENTEAFF. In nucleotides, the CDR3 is TGCAGTGCCCAAAAAAGGGAAAACACTGAAGCTTTCTTT.

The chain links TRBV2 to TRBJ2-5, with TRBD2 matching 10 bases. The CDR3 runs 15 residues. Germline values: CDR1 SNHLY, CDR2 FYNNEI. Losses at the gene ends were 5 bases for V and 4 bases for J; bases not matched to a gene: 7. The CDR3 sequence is CASSYTSGDGETQYF. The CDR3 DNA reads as TGTGCCAGCAGTTATACTAGCGGGGACGGAGAGACCCAGTACTTC.

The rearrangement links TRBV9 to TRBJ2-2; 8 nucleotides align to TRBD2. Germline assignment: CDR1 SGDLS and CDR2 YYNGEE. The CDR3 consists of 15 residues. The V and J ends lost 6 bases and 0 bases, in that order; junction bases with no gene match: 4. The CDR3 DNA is TGTGCCAGCAAGACGGGAGGGGCGAACACCGGGGAGCTGTTTTTT. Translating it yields CASKTGGANTGELFF.

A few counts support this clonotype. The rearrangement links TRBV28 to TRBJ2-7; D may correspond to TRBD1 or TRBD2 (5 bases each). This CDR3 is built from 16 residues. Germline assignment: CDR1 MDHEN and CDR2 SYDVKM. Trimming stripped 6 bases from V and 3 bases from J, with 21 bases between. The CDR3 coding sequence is TGTGCCAGCAGCTACCCCGGGACGGCTACGGGCTACGAGCAGTACTTC. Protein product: CASSYPGTATGYEQYF.